This T cell receptor beta chain emerged from a study of OX40 agonist ivuxolimab in advanced cancers. Method: immunoSEQ multiplex PCR; TCRdb's copy keeps in-frame clones and lacks some. This sample has tens of thousands of clones; around 94% occur once, and the top ten carry about 10%. Whole-study findings and limits: Blood T cells, both CD4+ and CD8+, expanded clonally by week 6 at 0.1 to 3.0 mg/kg.

V lost 0 bases to trimming and J lost 3 bases, with 22 bases between them. The CDR3 has 19 residues. In germline, CDR1 is SGHDN, CDR2 FVKESK. Patients with a history of autoimmune disease or on systemic immunosuppression were excluded. Comment on this clone: The antigen remains undetermined.

Sequencing used CD4+ or CD8+ T cells sorted from blood, obtained in a trial of the OX40 agonist ivuxolimab. This sequence originates from an adult with an advanced solid tumor such as melanoma, head and neck, liver or kidney cancer. This chain connects TRBV14 to TRBJ2-3; D may be TRBD2 (5 bases). This chain's CDR3 is CASSQDGGFGLSVTDTQYF. Written as DNA, the CDR3 is TGTGCCAGCAGCCAAGATGGCGGTTTTGGACTGTCGGTGACAGATACGCAGTATTTT. The whole variable domain, remainder taken from reference TRBV14 and TRBJ2-3, is EAGVTQFPSHSVIEKGQTVTLRCDPISGHDNLYWYRRVMGKEIKFLLHFVKESKQDESGMPNNRFLAERTGGTYSTLKVQPAELEDSGVYFCASSQDGGFGLSVTDTQYFGPGTRLTVL.